This T cell receptor beta chain was identified during a study of blood T cell repertoires in COVID-19. About the study: Specimens from acute and convalescent COVID-19 originated in the United States, Italy and Spain.

V lost 2 bases and J 4 bases, leaving 8 bases between the germline ends. Germline V gene data show CDR1 as WSHSY and CDR2 as SAAADI. This CDR3 comprises 13 residues. Assay: immunoSEQ multiplex PCR; the TCRdb copy retains only in-frame clones and omits some. Among approximately 250,000 clones listed, around 83% were seen once. This TCR was recovered from a middle-aged woman who had recovered from COVID-19. Sequencing input: peripheral blood. The V gene is TRBV10-2, the J gene TRBJ1-1; D gene uncertain. For the CDR3, the DNA is TGCGCCAGCAGTGAGCAAGCGGGCACTGAAGCTTTCTTT. This codes for CASSEQAGTEAFF.